Below are 30 T cell receptor beta chains sequenced from a single sample in a study of naive and memory T cell subsets. Both TRBC1 and TRBC2 were covered by a beta constant-region primer of two equimolar oligonucleotides. Four rounds of PCR amplified the ligated cDNA using nested alpha and beta constant-region primers plus SP2. TCRdb fed the UMI-ligation and nested PCR reads into MiXCR, producing one record per CDR3 protein. The repertoire holds 120,000 or so distinct CDR3 sequences, with 35% to 40% as singletons. Material for sequencing was central memory CD4+ T cells from blood. The source is a human donor in good health.

This clonotype was counted at least ten times. V and J are TRBV24-1 and TRBJ2-1, with 10 positions matching TRBD2. The length of the CDR3 is 16 residues. V dropped 3 bases and J dropped 4; count of bases not matched to a gene: 5. Germline V CDR1 and CDR2: KGHDR, SFDVKD. CDR3 sequence (DNA): TGTGCCACCAGTGATCCTAGCGGGGGCTTATACAATGAGCAGTTCTTC. Protein sequence: CATSDPSGGLYNEQFF.

This clonotype was observed a few times. The V gene is TRBV12-3 or TRBV12-4, the J gene TRBJ1-6; tentative D call: TRBD1 (6 bases). V lost 5 bases and J 9 bases, leaving 20 bases between the germline ends. The CDR3 has 16 amino acids. For the CDR3, the DNA is TGTGCCAGCAGTCCCCCCGGGGGCCAGGGGAGTTCACCCCTCCACTTT. It is translated as CASSPPGGQGSSPLHF.

V gene TRBV5-8 combines with J gene TRBJ2-7; 12 positions agree with TRBD1. Germline loops: CDR1 SGHTS, CDR2 YDEGEE. CDR3 length: 20 residues. Losses at the gene ends were 1 base for V and 5 bases for J; bases not matched to a gene: 19. Written as DNA, the CDR3 is TGTGCCAGCAGCTTGTTTAGGGGACAGGGGGCGCCGAGCTCTCTACACGAGCAGTACTTC. Translating it yields CASSLFRGQGAPSSLHEQYF.

This clonotype was seen a handful of times. This chain uses TRBV30 with TRBJ2-5, with D possibly being TRBD1 (5 bases). The CDR3 runs 14 residues. The V and J ends lost 2 bases and 5 bases respectively, with 15 bases between them. From germline, CDR1 is GTSNPN and CDR2 SVGIG (reference sequence). CDR3: CAWSRLQASETQYF. Written as DNA, the CDR3 is TGTGCCTGGAGTAGGCTACAGGCGAGCGAGACCCAGTACTTC.

The CDR3: CASSEARLQAEQYF. The CDR3 DNA reads TGTGCCAGCAGTGAAGCGCGGCTACAGGCCGAGCAGTACTTC. The chain couples TRBV6-1 to TRBJ2-7; D may be TRBD1 (5 bases). V lost 0 bases and J lost 6, with 12 bases in between. The CDR3 spans 14 residues. Germline CDR1 MNHNS, CDR2 SASEGT.

This chain joins TRBV6-2 or TRBV6-3 and TRBJ2-7; 7 nucleotides line up with TRBD2. The CDR3 sequence is 14 residues long. The V gene's germline CDR1 is MNHEY and CDR2 SVGEGT. The V gene end was trimmed by 6 bases and the J gene end by 0 bases; junction bases not matched to a gene: 5. The CDR3, as DNA: TGTGCCAGCAGCCCGGGGGAGGGCTCCTACGAGCAGTACTTC. As protein: CASSPGEGSYEQYF.

This clonotype has only a few counts. This chain links TRBV6-6 with TRBJ1-5, with D unclear. The CDR3 sequence is 12 residues long. CDR1 and CDR2 from the germline V gene are MNHNY and SVGAGI (reference sequence). V lost 10 bases, J lost 4 bases, and 11 bases lay in between. The CDR3 sequence: CATRTENQPQHF. In DNA form, the CDR3 reads TGTGCCACCAGGACTGAAAATCAGCCCCAGCATTTT.

In this sample, this clonotype turned up a few times. The chain couples TRBV7-7 to TRBJ2-3, with 8 positions matching TRBD1. The V gene's germline CDR1 is SSHAT and CDR2 FNYEAQ (reference sequence). The V gene end was trimmed by 5 bases and the J gene end by 7 bases; junction bases not matched to a gene: 5. This CDR3 is 13 amino acids long. The CDR3 sequence: CASSQGAQNTQYF. The CDR3 region has the DNA TGTGCCAGCAGCCAGGGGGCGCAAAATACGCAGTATTTT.

This clonotype was found many times. The chain couples TRBV29-1 to TRBJ2-3, with D tentatively TRBD2 (7 bases). Trimming removed 3 bases from V and 2 bases from J, with 15 bases in between. Looked up from germline, CDR1 is SQVTM and CDR2 is ANQGSEA. There are 15 residues in the CDR3. The DNA for the CDR3 is TGCAGCGTTGACGGGGGGCTTAAGTTCACAGATACGCAGTATTTT. This translates into CSVDGGLKFTDTQYF.

This chain uses TRBV10-3 with TRBJ1-1; 7 bases align to TRBD1. The CDR3 contains 14 residues. V trimming: 6 bases; J trimming: 0 bases; junction bases outside the gene matches: 4. CDR1 is ENHRY and CDR2 is SYGVKD in the germline V gene. Here the CDR3 DNA reads TGTGCCATCAGAGGACAGGCTATGAACACTGAAGCTTTCTTT. It encodes CAIRGQAMNTEAFF.

The chain combines TRBV5-4 with TRBJ2-1, with TRBD1 identical over 9 bases. The CDR3 consists of 16 residues. V trimming: 4 bases; J trimming: 2 bases; junction bases outside the gene matches: 7. Germline-derived CDR1 and CDR2 are SGHNT and YYREEE (reference sequence). The DNA for the CDR3 is TGTGCCAGCAGCCCAGGACAGGGGCCCCCCTACAATGAGCAGTTCTTC. Protein product: CASSPGQGPPYNEQFF.

V usage is TRBV7-8 and J usage is TRBJ1-5, with TRBD1 matching 11 bases. Germline CDR1 SGHVS, CDR2 FQNEAQ. The CDR3 has 16 amino acids. Trimming cost V 5 bases and J 3 bases; bases outside gene matches: 6. The CDR3 region has the DNA TGTGCCAGCAGCATCCGGGACAGGGGGACCAATCAGCCCCAGCATTTT. Its protein product is CASSIRDRGTNQPQHF.

This sequence joins TRBV20-1 and TRBJ2-1; TRBD1 agrees at 7 bases. V lost 5 bases and J lost 5; bases outside the gene matches: 9. Germline V CDR1 and CDR2: DFQATT, SNEGSKA (reference sequence). The CDR3 contains 14 residues. In DNA, the CDR3 is TGCAGTGCTCTTCCTGACAGGGTAGACAATGAGCAGTTCTTC. This encodes CSALPDRVDNEQFF.

The chain uses TRBV4-1 and TRBJ2-4; TRBD2 aligns across 7 bases. The CDR3 covers 17 residues. Germline V lookup: CDR1 MGHRA, CDR2 YSYEKL. V lost 0 bases to trimming and J lost 3 bases; unmatched junction nucleotides: 8. The CDR3 is CASSQEGGGSDKNIQYF. In DNA, the CDR3 is TGCGCCAGCAGCCAAGAGGGTGGCGGGAGCGACAAAAACATTCAGTACTTC.

The rearrangement joins TRBV6-5 to TRBJ1-4, with a possible D match to TRBD1 (6 bases). Germline V gives CDR1 MNHEY, CDR2 SVGAGI. The CDR3 totals 14 residues. Between the trimmed V and J ends, which lost 7 bases and 3 bases, there was a span of 12 bases. CDR3 nucleotide sequence: TGTGCCAGCACCCCAGGGACACCTAATGAAAAACTGTTTTTT. Its protein is CASTPGTPNEKLFF.

This clonotype was seen a few times. The chain recombines TRBV5-1 with TRBJ2-7; TRBD1 matches 8 bases. The germline gives CDR1 SGHRS, CDR2 YFSETQ. V shed 4 bases, J shed 1 base, and the junction held 4 bases outside the gene matches. The CDR3 runs to 14 residues. This CDR3 reads CASSQNRGSYEQYF. CDR3 nucleotide sequence: TGCGCCAGCAGCCAGAACAGGGGGTCCTACGAGCAGTACTTC.

This clonotype was counted a single time. V and J are TRBV5-6 and TRBJ2-1; no definite D call. There are 12 residues in the CDR3. In germline, CDR1 is SGHDT, CDR2 YYEEEE. With 4 bases removed from V and 10 bases from J, the gap between germline ends came to 12 bases. The CDR3, as DNA: TGTGCCAGCAGCCGACCGAAGAAAGAGCAGTTCTTC. Residues: CASSRPKKEQFF.

This clonotype was recorded a few times. As DNA, the CDR3 is TGTGCCAGCAGCTTTACGAACACTGAAGCTTTCTTT. It is translated as CASSFTNTEAFF. V and J are TRBV7-9 and TRBJ1-1; D remains unclear. The CDR3 totals 12 residues. Per germline, CDR1 SEHNR and CDR2 FQNEAQ (reference sequence). V dropped 3 bases and J dropped 1 base, with 3 bases sitting between them.

This clonotype was detected only a few times. The chain uses TRBV27 and TRBJ2-7; D gene uncertain. The germline V gene has CDR1 MNHEY and CDR2 SMNVEV (reference sequence). Trimming removed 4 bases from V and 6 bases from J, with 7 bases in between. CDR3 length equals 11 residues. CDR3 loop: CASSSNTEQYF. The CDR3 nucleotides are TGTGCCAGCAGTTCCAACACCGAGCAGTACTTC.

This clonotype was counted a few times. V usage is TRBV28 and J usage is TRBJ1-4, with D perhaps matching TRBD1 (5 bases). CDR1 and CDR2 (germline): MDHEN, SYDVKM. The germline V and J ends were trimmed by 2 bases and 0 bases, with 7 bases remaining between them. This CDR3 spans 15 amino acids. The CDR3 region is CASSLQGATNEKLFF. In nucleotides, the CDR3 is TGTGCCAGCAGTTTACAGGGCGCAACTAATGAAAAACTGTTTTTT.

This clonotype appeared many times. V usage is TRBV24-1 and J usage is TRBJ2-3; D might be TRBD2 (5 bases). The CDR3 is made up of 13 amino acids. Germline V gene lookup returns CDR1 KGHDR and CDR2 SFDVKD. Trimming pared 9 bases from V and 3 bases from J, leaving 12 bases between. The CDR3 sequence is CATSSSGTDTQYF. CDR3 bases: TGTGCCACCTCGTCATCGGGAACAGATACGCAGTATTTT.

The chain couples TRBV6-5 to TRBJ2-1; D is perhaps TRBD1 (5 bases). V was cut by 5 bases and J by 10 bases, with 9 bases left in between. This CDR3 is 11 amino acids long. Looked up from germline, CDR1 is MNHEY and CDR2 is SVGAGI. The chain's CDR3 is CASSTGLEQFF. In nucleotides, the CDR3 is TGTGCCAGCAGTACAGGTCTGGAGCAGTTCTTC.

About this clonotype itself: The junction departs from the called germline gene at one end, perhaps through a read error. The chain couples TRBV6-5 to TRBJ2-7; 9 nucleotides agree with TRBD1. Germline CDR1 and CDR2: MNHEY and SVGAGI. CDR3 size: 14 residues. This chain's CDR3 is CASSPTGGPYERYF. For the CDR3, the DNA is TGTGCCAGCAGTCCTACAGGGGGCCCCTACGAGCGGTACTTC.

The V call is TRBV6-2 or TRBV6-3, the J call TRBJ2-7; TRBD2 aligns across 10 bases. From germline, CDR1 is MNHEY and CDR2 SVGEGT. The CDR3 has 16 amino acids. Losses at the gene ends were 2 bases for V and 5 bases for J; bases not matched to a gene: 9. The DNA of the CDR3 is TGTGCCAGCAGTTACGCTAGCGGGAGCGCGATCGACGAGCAGTACTTC. It specifies CASSYASGSAIDEQYF.

This clonotype was observed once. V and J are TRBV5-1 and TRBJ2-2; D tentatively reads TRBD1 or TRBD2 (5 bases each). The V gene lost 4 bases and the J gene lost 2 bases, with 9 bases spanning the gap. This CDR3 is 14 amino acids long. Germline values: CDR1 SGHRS, CDR2 YFSETQ. In DNA form, the CDR3 reads TGCGCCAGCAGCGTCGGGACCAACACCGGGGAGCTGTTTTTT. It codes for CASSVGTNTGELFF.

This chain links TRBV11-2 with TRBJ1-2; D is uncertain. V dropped 1 base and J dropped 11 bases, with 8 bases sitting between them. The CDR3 has 11 residues. Germline CDR1 is SGHAT and CDR2 is FQNNGV. The DNA for the CDR3 is TGTGCCAGCAGCTTAGTCCGGGGTTACACCTTC. Translating gives CASSLVRGYTF.

The CDR3 is CASSPRGYNEQFF. In nucleotides, the CDR3 is TGTGCCAGCAGCCCGCGCGGGTACAATGAGCAGTTCTTC. This chain uses TRBV12-3 or TRBV12-4 with TRBJ2-1; possible D gene TRBD2, 5 bases. The V and J ends lost 6 bases and 4 bases respectively, with 10 bases between them. The CDR3 runs 13 residues.

The gene calls are TRBV20-1 and TRBJ2-3; possibly TRBD2 for D (5 bases). V was clipped by 0 bases and J by 2 bases, with 12 bases between them. Per the germline V gene, CDR1 is DFQATT and CDR2 is SNEGSKA (reference sequence). The CDR3 runs to 15 residues. CDR3 amino acids: CSARDERKYTDTQYF. The CDR3 nucleotides are TGCAGTGCTAGAGATGAGCGGAAATACACAGATACGCAGTATTTT.

This clonotype turned up a few times. An end of the junction does not agree with germline; a read error may underlie this. This chain connects TRBV7-7 to TRBJ2-1, with 9 nucleotides matching TRBD2. The CDR3 extends over 14 amino acids. The germline V gene has CDR1 SSHAT and CDR2 FNYEAQ (reference sequence). This CDR3 reads CASSRIAGVEEQFF. CDR3 in DNA: TGTGCTAGCAGCCGGATAGCGGGAGTAGAGGAGCAGTTCTTC.

This chain uses TRBV20-1 with TRBJ1-5; 9 bases fit TRBD1. The germline gives CDR1 DFQATT, CDR2 SNEGSKA (reference sequence). The length of the CDR3 is 16 residues. V dropped 4 bases and J dropped 5; count of bases not matched to a gene: 12. In nucleotides, the CDR3 is TGCAGTGCTAAGAGGTTTGCGGACAGGGGCGATCAGCCCCAGCATTTT. Protein sequence: CSAKRFADRGDQPQHF.